What follows are 20 T cell receptor beta chains derived from one specimen sequenced in a study of cytomegalovirus exposure and HLA in healthy donors. Amplification used 60 Vbeta primers and 13 Jbeta primers. Profiling relied on immunoSEQ multiplex PCR, and the TCRdb table lists in-frame clones only, not all of them. Altogether roughly 140,000 clones are present, 60% to 80% being singletons, with the ten largest covering about 1.7%. Sequencing used PBMCs. The receptors shown here come from a young woman in good health and CMV-seronegative.

The rearrangement joins TRBV5-1 to TRBJ2-5; maybe TRBD1 (6 bases). The V and J ends lost 4 bases and 4 bases respectively, with 14 bases between them. Germline V gene data show CDR1 as SGHRS and CDR2 as YFSETQ. This CDR3 has 14 residues. CDR3 nucleotide sequence: TGCGCCAGCAGCCTGAACACAGGGCCAGAGACCCAGTACTTC. Its protein product is CASSLNTGPETQYF.

This clone has only a few counts. The V call is TRBV4-3, the J call TRBJ1-2; TRBD1 matches 7 bases. The V segment lost 4 bases and the J segment 4 bases; nucleotides outside the gene matches: 12. Germline V gene sequence: CDR1 LGHNA, CDR2 YSLEER. The CDR3 covers 16 residues. The CDR3 loop reads CASSRDSSGTVYGYTF. The CDR3 DNA reads TGCGCCAGCAGCCGCGATTCATCCGGGACAGTCTATGGCTACACCTTC.

CDR3 in amino acids: CASSQGPITEAFF. DNA of the CDR3: TGCGCCAGCAGCCAAGGGCCGATCACTGAAGCTTTCTTT. The V and J genes are TRBV4-1 and TRBJ1-1; D gene ambiguous. This CDR3 is built from 13 residues. CDR1 and CDR2 from the germline V gene are MGHRA and YSYEKL. Trimming took 1 base from V and 4 from J, leaving 7 bases between them.

This clone was picked up one time. The chain is built from TRBV7-6 and TRBJ2-5; 8 nucleotides align to TRBD2. The germline V gene encodes CDR1 SGHVS and CDR2 FNYEAQ. Losses at the gene ends were 2 bases for V and 4 bases for J; bases not matched to a gene: 12. The CDR3 has 17 amino acids. CDR3 region: CASSLKGGTGGAETQYF. CDR3 DNA sequence: TGTGCCAGCAGCTTAAAAGGCGGGACCGGGGGGGCAGAGACCCAGTACTTC.

This clone has a handful of counts. The chain combines TRBV7-2 with TRBJ2-2; tentative D call: TRBD1 (6 bases). CDR1 is SGHTA and CDR2 is FQGNSA in the germline V gene. V was cut by 2 bases and J by 4 bases, with 11 bases left in between. CDR3 length: 15 amino acids. The CDR3 DNA sequence: TGTGCCAGCAGCTTAAGAAACAGGGCCACCGGGGAGCTGTTTTTT. This translates into CASSLRNRATGELFF.

V is TRBV19 and J is TRBJ2-3, with D possibly matching TRBD1 (6 bases). Germline loops: CDR1 LNHDA, CDR2 SQIVND (reference sequence). The CDR3 contains 15 residues. V was clipped by 2 bases and J by 3 bases, with 12 bases between them. The CDR3 bases are TGTGCCAGTAGTATATCGTTGAGGGGGACAGATACGCAGTATTTT. It translates to CASSISLRGTDTQYF.

The rearrangement uses TRBV9 and TRBJ1-4, with 9 positions matching TRBD1. The CDR3 length is 15 residues. Germline assignment: CDR1 SGDLS and CDR2 YYNGEE. V gave up 1 base and J gave up 6 bases; unmatched junction bases: 4. CDR3 amino acids: CASSVRDRVDEKLFF. CDR3 DNA sequence: TGTGCCAGCAGCGTAAGGGACAGGGTTGATGAAAAACTGTTTTTT.

The V and J genes are TRBV6-6 and TRBJ1-3; TRBD1 might be the D (6 bases). The CDR3 is 14 amino acids. The germline V and J ends were trimmed by 6 bases and 0 bases, with 9 bases remaining between them. Looked up from germline, CDR1 is MNHNY and CDR2 is SVGAGI (reference sequence). CDR3 sequence: CASSLQGSGNTIYF. The CDR3 region has the DNA TGTGCCAGCAGCCTACAGGGCTCTGGAAACACCATATATTTT.

This sequence joins TRBV7-3 and TRBJ2-3; weak D call: TRBD1 (5 bases). Trimming took off 5 bases at V and 4 bases at J, with 10 bases between the two ends. CDR3 length: 13 residues. Germline assignment: CDR1 SGHTA and CDR2 FQGTGA. The CDR3 spells CASSGQLPDTQYF. In DNA form, the CDR3 reads TGTGCCAGCAGCGGACAACTCCCAGATACGCAGTATTTT. Full variable domain (missing parts from reference TRBV7-3 and TRBJ2-3): GAGVSQTPSNKVTEKGKYVELRCDPISGHTALYWYRQSLGQGPEFLIYFQGTGAADDSGLPNDRFFAVRPEGSVSTLKIQRTERGDSAVYLCASSGQLPDTQYFGPGTRLTVL.

For the CDR3, the DNA is TGTGCCTGGAGTGGACGACTTACAGGGATCTATGGCTACACCTTC. This gives the protein CAWSGRLTGIYGYTF. V gene TRBV30 combines with J gene TRBJ1-2; D is possibly TRBD1 (6 bases). The CDR3 contains 15 residues. In germline, CDR1 is GTSNPN, CDR2 SVGIG (reference sequence). The V end lost 1 base, the J end lost 4 bases, and 16 bases lay between the germline ends.

V usage is TRBV6-6 and J usage is TRBJ1-5; TRBD1 is a possible D gene (6 bases). The germline CDR1 and CDR2 sequences are MNHNY and SVGAGI (reference sequence). With 5 bases removed from V and 4 bases from J, the gap between germline ends came to 12 bases. The CDR3 runs to 14 residues. The CDR3 spells CASSPSGVNQPQHF. The DNA of the CDR3 is TGTGCCAGCAGTCCTTCAGGGGTTAATCAGCCCCAGCATTTT.

This clone was seen a handful of times. The rearrangement uses TRBV11-3 and TRBJ2-3; D not certain. The V end lost 3 bases, the J end lost 2 bases, and 9 bases lay between the germline ends. The CDR3 has 14 residues. Germline loops: CDR1 SGHNT, CDR2 YENEEA. For the CDR3, the DNA is TGTGCCAGCAGCTTGGGTGGGCACACAGATACGCAGTATTTT. Its translation: CASSLGGHTDTQYF.

J is TRBJ2-4 and V is TRBV13; D is ambiguous. Trimming cost V 0 bases and J 6 bases, with 6 bases left between them. This CDR3 contains 13 residues. Germline-derived CDR1 and CDR2 are PRHDT and FYEKMQ (reference sequence). The CDR3 here is CASSLGRANIQYF. The CDR3 DNA reads as TGTGCCAGCAGCTTAGGCCGAGCAAACATTCAGTACTTC.

The chain joins TRBV7-8 to TRBJ2-7; D is undetermined. The CDR3 covers 15 residues. Trimming stripped 1 base from V and 1 base from J, with 11 bases between. The germline V gene encodes CDR1 SGHVS and CDR2 FQNEAQ. CDR3 sequence: CASSLETFGSYEQYF. The DNA of the CDR3 is TGTGCCAGCAGCTTAGAGACTTTTGGGTCCTACGAGCAGTACTTC.

The chain links TRBV15 to TRBJ1-6, with a possible D match to TRBD1 (6 bases). The ends were cut back, 3 bases at V and 6 bases at J, with 12 bases in the middle. Germline V CDR1 and CDR2: LNHNV, YYDKDF (reference sequence). CDR3 length equals 15 residues. DNA for the CDR3: TGTGCCACCAGCAGTTCCCGGGACACTAATTCACCCCTCCACTTT. Its protein product is CATSSSRDTNSPLHF.

The chain is built from TRBV5-6 and TRBJ2-7; possibly TRBD1 for D (5 bases). The CDR3 covers 15 residues. Germline V lookup: CDR1 SGHDT, CDR2 YYEEEE. V was cut by 0 bases and J by 0 bases, with 10 bases left in between. The CDR3 DNA sequence: TGTGCCAGCAGCTTGGTTCCAGGGCCCTCCTACGAGCAGTACTTC. Its translation is CASSLVPGPSYEQYF.

The chain uses TRBV18 and TRBJ2-3; 10 bases line up with TRBD2. CDR1 is KGHSH and CDR2 is LQKENI in the germline V gene. J lost 0 bases, V lost 3 bases, and 3 bases had no gene match. The length of the CDR3 is 16 residues. The CDR3 coding sequence is TGTGCCAGCTCACCCCCTAGCGGGGGCAGCACAGATACGCAGTATTTT. This gives the protein CASSPPSGGSTDTQYF.

V is TRBV27 and J is TRBJ2-1; 9 bases are a match to TRBD1. V was pared by 2 bases and J by 4 bases, with 0 bases of the junction left unmatched. This CDR3 contains 14 residues. CDR1 and CDR2 (germline): MNHEY, SMNVEV (reference sequence). CDR3 amino acids: CASSLGQGYNEQFF. The CDR3 nucleotides read TGTGCCAGCAGTTTAGGACAGGGGTACAATGAGCAGTTCTTC.

J is TRBJ2-1 and V is TRBV5-6; 7 nucleotides agree with TRBD1. Germline-derived CDR1 and CDR2 are SGHDT and YYEEEE. The V gene end was trimmed by 1 base and the J gene end by 1 base; junction bases not matched to a gene: 2. The CDR3 sequence is 15 residues long. The CDR3, as DNA: TGTGCCAGCAGCTTGACAGGGGCGTCCTACAATGAGCAGTTCTTC. It encodes CASSLTGASYNEQFF.

The rearrangement uses TRBV6-5 and TRBJ2-7; 11 bases align to TRBD2. Trimming took 4 bases from V and 4 from J; bases not matched to a gene: 6. Germline CDR1 reads MNHEY; CDR2 reads SVGAGI. The CDR3 has 15 amino acids. The CDR3 reads CASSSSGGPPYEQYF. The CDR3 bases are TGTGCCAGCAGTTCTAGCGGGGGGCCTCCGTACGAGCAGTACTTC.